This TCR beta chain was captured in a study of CD8 T cells in ankylosing spondylitis. Broader study findings: A TCR beta motif made of several highly homologous variants seemed typical of ankylosing spondylitis blood. CD8+ by phenotype, disease-linked clones were relatively rare in peripheral blood.

Unmatched junction bases numbered 7, after V lost 10 bases and J lost 7 bases. Germline CDR1 reads ENHRY; CDR2 reads SYGVKD. The CDR3 consists of 11 residues. Concerning this clonotype: Its antigen is unidentified.

Making use of molecular barcodes, quantitative 5'-RACE generated TCR beta libraries. TCRdb reanalysed the 5' RACE reads using MiXCR and keeps one entry per CDR3 protein. The sample shows 700,000 to 850,000 distinct CDR3 sequences, about 12% of them seen only once. The receptor comes from a male donor with ankylosing spondylitis. V usage is TRBV10-3 and J usage is TRBJ2-7, with TRBD2 matching over 7 bases. The sample comprised blood, either unsorted or a sorted T cell fraction (not recorded which). The CDR3 nucleotides are TGTGCCACCGCGGGAGTTAGGGAGCAGTACTTC. As protein: CATAGVREQYF.